Below are 25 T cell receptor beta chains sequenced from a single sample in a study of multiple sclerosis patients with progressive multifocal leukoencephalopathy. Time point described: before natalizumab initiation. The assay was immunoSEQ multiplex PCR, and TCRdb's table has in-frame clones only and misses some. The sample has fewer than 35,000 clones; approximately 91% are singletons. The specimen sequenced was PBMCs. Receptor source: a human donor with multiple sclerosis.

A note on this clone: The junction shows a germline mismatch at one end, possibly a read error. The genes are TRBV6-4 and TRBJ1-1, with D perhaps TRBD1 (6 bases). The CDR3 has 14 amino acids. Germline CDR1 MRHNA, CDR2 SNTAGT. As DNA, the CDR3 is TGTGCCAGCAGAGACTCGGACAGGAACACTGAAGCTTTCTTT. It encodes CASRDSDRNTEAFF.

In nucleotides, the CDR3 is TGCAGCGTTGCTACCCCGGACTCTGGAAACACCATATATTTT. Protein: CSVATPDSGNTIYF. This rearrangement joins TRBV29-1 to TRBJ1-3; D uncertain. Trimming pared 4 bases from V and 0 bases from J, leaving 10 bases between. The CDR3 sequence is 14 residues long. Germline CDR1 SQVTM, CDR2 ANQGSEA.

DNA for the CDR3: TGTGCCATCAGTGGTGGTATTGGGTACACTGAAGCTTTCTTT. This sequence encodes CAISGGIGYTEAFF. The chain carries TRBV10-3 and TRBJ1-1; no definite D call. This CDR3 has 14 amino acids. The V and J ends lost 4 bases and 3 bases respectively, with 12 bases between them. The germline gives CDR1 ENHRY, CDR2 SYGVKD.

The rearrangement uses TRBV4-2 and TRBJ2-7; 8 bases agree with TRBD1. The germline CDR1 and CDR2 sequences are LGHNA and YNFKEQ. The J segment lost 2 bases and the V segment lost 1 base, leaving 4 bases of the junction unmatched. CDR3 length: 15 amino acids. The DNA for the CDR3 is TGTGCCAGCAGCCAAGGGGACAGGAAAACCTACGAGCAGTACTTC. It codes for CASSQGDRKTYEQYF.

The count of this clone is one. The same CDR3 arises from other DNA sequences in this sample as well. This chain joins TRBV28 and TRBJ2-7, with D tentatively TRBD1 (6 bases). The V gene's germline CDR1 is MDHEN and CDR2 SYDVKM. The CDR3 loop spans 13 amino acids. Trimming took off 6 bases at V and 7 bases at J, with 16 bases between the two ends. The CDR3 bases are TGTGCCAGCAGGATACAGGGATCCGGAGAGCAGTACTTC. This encodes CASRIQGSGEQYF.

The rearrangement joins TRBV5-1 to TRBJ2-3, with 11 bases that match TRBD2. Germline lookup yields CDR1 SGHRS and CDR2 YFSETQ. The CDR3 spans 17 residues. The J segment lost 4 bases and the V segment lost 3 bases, leaving 10 bases of the junction unmatched. DNA for the CDR3: TGCGCCAGCAGCTCATACGGGACTAGCGGACCCCCAGATACGCAGTATTTT. Its protein is CASSSYGTSGPPDTQYF.

This sequence joins TRBV5-1 and TRBJ2-7; TRBD2 matches 9 bases. The J segment lost 5 bases and the V segment lost 4 bases, leaving 7 bases of the junction unmatched. Germline CDR1 is SGHRS and CDR2 is YFSETQ. This CDR3 has 14 residues. CDR3 protein: CASSTPGLANEQYF. Here the CDR3 DNA reads TGCGCCAGCAGCACACCGGGACTAGCTAACGAGCAGTACTTC.

V is TRBV19 and J is TRBJ2-2; 10 positions match TRBD2. V lost 5 bases to trimming and J lost 6 bases; unmatched junction nucleotides: 6. This CDR3 is 15 amino acids long. CDR1 LNHDA and CDR2 SQIVND come from the germline V gene (reference sequence). Here the CDR3 reads CASSASGSTAGELFF. CDR3 nucleotide sequence: TGTGCCAGTAGTGCTAGCGGGAGTACAGCCGGGGAGCTGTTTTTT. The variable domain in full, with the rest retrieved from reference TRBV19 and TRBJ2-2, is DGGITQSPKYLFRKEGQNVTLSCEQNLNHDAMYWYRQDPGQGLRLIYYSQIVNDFQKGDIAEGYSVSREKKESFPLTVTSAQKNPTAFYLCASSASGSTAGELFFGEGSRLTVL.

The J gene is TRBJ2-5, the V gene TRBV11-1; perhaps TRBD2 as D (6 bases). The V gene lost 3 bases and the J gene lost 5 bases, with 10 bases spanning the gap. Germline-derived CDR1 and CDR2 are SGHAT and FQDESV (reference sequence). This CDR3 region has 13 residues. This CDR3 is CASSFGRGETQYF. CDR3 coding DNA: TGTGCCAGCAGCTTCGGGAGAGGGGAGACCCAGTACTTC.

This chain uses TRBV4-3 with TRBJ2-1; weak D call: TRBD1 (6 bases). V was pared by 3 bases and J by 7 bases, with 16 bases between. There are 15 residues in the CDR3. Per germline, CDR1 LGHNA and CDR2 YSLEER. The CDR3 sequence is CASSQALDRRNEQFF. The CDR3 nucleotides are TGCGCCAGCAGCCAGGCTTTGGACAGACGAAATGAGCAGTTCTTC.

V usage is TRBV19 and J usage is TRBJ2-2; possibly TRBD1 for D (5 bases). This CDR3 has 15 amino acids. CDR1 is LNHDA and CDR2 is SQIVND in the germline V gene (reference sequence). Trimming removed 3 bases at V and 4 bases at J, with 12 bases between. CDR3 DNA: TGTGCCAGTAGTATTCCAGGGTCGGGCACCGGGGAGCTGTTTTTT. Translation gives CASSIPGSGTGELFF. Full variable domain (missing parts from reference TRBV19 and TRBJ2-2): DGGITQSPKYLFRKEGQNVTLSCEQNLNHDAMYWYRQDPGQGLRLIYYSQIVNDFQKGDIAEGYSVSREKKESFPLTVTSAQKNPTAFYLCASSIPGSGTGELFFGEGSRLTVL.

The chain uses TRBV4-3 and TRBJ2-3; TRBD2 might be the D (6 bases). From germline, CDR1 is LGHNA and CDR2 YSLEER. The CDR3 runs 14 residues. With 4 bases removed from V and 5 bases from J, the gap between germline ends came to 13 bases. The CDR3 coding sequence is TGCGCCAGCAGCCCGGGACTCCTCGAAGATACGCAGTATTTT. Amino acid sequence: CASSPGLLEDTQYF.

The sample holds a few counts of this clone. This chain connects TRBV7-9 to TRBJ2-7; D is ambiguous. V gave up 5 bases and J gave up 2 bases, with 13 bases separating them. This CDR3 spans 14 amino acids. Germline V gene sequence: CDR1 SEHNR, CDR2 FQNEAQ (reference sequence). The CDR3 nucleotides read TGTGCCAGCAGCCGCGCCGGGTCCACCTACGAGCAGTACTTC. Amino acids: CASSRAGSTYEQYF.

CDR3 nucleotide sequence: TGTGCCAGCAGGTTGACAGCCCACATGGGCTATGGCTACACCTTC. Its protein product is CASRLTAHMGYGYTF. The chain combines TRBV27 with TRBJ1-2, with D tentatively TRBD1 (5 bases). The CDR3 is made up of 15 amino acids. V was cut by 6 bases and J by 4 bases, with 18 bases left in between. CDR1 and CDR2 (germline): MNHEY, SMNVEV (reference sequence).

The count of this clone is one. This chain links TRBV11-2 with TRBJ2-1; TRBD2 is a possible D gene (6 bases). The CDR3 loop spans 17 amino acids. V shed 0 bases and J shed 6 bases, with 18 bases lying between them. From germline, CDR1 is SGHAT and CDR2 FQNNGV. For the CDR3, the DNA is TGTGCCAGCAGCTTAGAGATCGGAAGGCTAGCGTTCAATGAGCAGTTCTTC. Translated: CASSLEIGRLAFNEQFF.

The chain has TRBV6-1 and TRBJ1-2, with TRBD1 identical over 8 bases. Germline V lookup: CDR1 MNHNS, CDR2 SASEGT. This CDR3 has 14 residues. Trimming at V came to 5 bases and at J to 3 bases, leaving 5 bases not matched to a gene. The CDR3 loop reads CASSPRTGYYGYTF. CDR3 DNA sequence: TGTGCCAGCAGTCCAAGGACAGGGTACTATGGCTACACCTTC.

The chain is built from TRBV28 and TRBJ2-7, with D tentatively TRBD2 (6 bases). Trimming pared 4 bases from V and 2 bases from J, leaving 9 bases between. The germline CDR1 and CDR2 sequences are MDHEN and SYDVKM. The CDR3 sequence is 13 residues long. The CDR3 reads CASSSGSPYEQYF. CDR3 in DNA: TGTGCCAGCAGTTCCGGGAGCCCCTACGAGCAGTACTTC.

The CDR3 sequence is CASSLKGLAGVGGAQYF. The CDR3 nucleotides are TGTGCCAGCAGCTTGAAGGGACTAGCGGGAGTTGGGGGTGCGCAGTATTTT. The rearrangement links TRBV5-8 to TRBJ2-3; TRBD2 aligns across 14 bases. CDR3 length: 17 residues. Germline trimming cut 1 base from V and 10 bases from J; bases unmatched to any gene: 11. The germline V gene has CDR1 SGHTS and CDR2 YDEGEE.

V usage is TRBV2 and J usage is TRBJ1-6; tentatively, D is TRBD1 (5 bases). CDR1 SNHLY and CDR2 FYNNEI come from the germline V gene. The V end lost 5 bases, the J end lost 6 bases, and 17 bases lay between the germline ends. CDR3 size: 16 residues. The CDR3 DNA follows: TGTGCCAGCAGTCCGACACGGACCGGGACTAATTCACCCCTCCACTTT. It is translated as CASSPTRTGTNSPLHF.

With respect to this clone: Other DNA sequences in the sample encode the same CDR3. The CDR3 reads CASSASGRSDNEQFF. As DNA, the CDR3 is TGTGCCAGCAGCGCTAGCGGGAGAAGCGACAATGAGCAGTTCTTC. The genes are TRBV9 and TRBJ2-1, with 10 bases fitting TRBD2. CDR3 length: 15 amino acids. CDR1 is SGDLS and CDR2 is YYNGEE in the germline V gene. Trimming at V came to 3 bases and at J to 5 bases, leaving 5 bases not matched to a gene.

The CDR3 here is CASSLPTGSSTDTQYF. In nucleotides, the CDR3 is TGTGCCAGCAGCCTGCCGACAGGGTCAAGCACAGATACGCAGTATTTT. The rearrangement uses TRBV7-9 and TRBJ2-3, with TRBD1 matching over 7 bases. The CDR3 consists of 16 residues. Germline V gene sequence: CDR1 SEHNR, CDR2 FQNEAQ (reference sequence). Trimming cost V 5 bases and J 0 bases; bases outside gene matches: 8.

V usage is TRBV2 and J usage is TRBJ1-2; D might be TRBD1 (5 bases). This CDR3 has 14 residues. The V end was cut by 2 bases, the J end by 0 bases, with 7 bases between. Germline CDR1 and CDR2: SNHLY and FYNNEI. The CDR3 bases are TGTGCCAGCAGTGAACAGGGATCTAACTATGGCTACACCTTC. Translated, it gives CASSEQGSNYGYTF.

The V call is TRBV19, the J call TRBJ1-1, with TRBD1 as a possible D gene (6 bases). In germline, CDR1 is LNHDA, CDR2 SQIVND (reference sequence). Trimming cost V 0 bases and J 1 base, with 9 bases left between them. The CDR3 extends over 15 amino acids. CDR3 residues: CASSIDRTANTEAFF. The CDR3 nucleotides are TGTGCCAGTAGTATAGACCGGACAGCGAACACTGAAGCTTTCTTT.

This chain uses TRBV18 with TRBJ2-7; D is perhaps TRBD2 (6 bases). V was shortened by 2 bases and J by 6 bases, with 14 bases between the two germline ends. Germline V gene lookup returns CDR1 KGHSH and CDR2 LQKENI. The CDR3 is 14 amino acids. For the CDR3, the DNA is TGTGCCAGCTCACCAGACGGGAGTCTTTTCGAGCAGTACTTC. Its translation is CASSPDGSLFEQYF.

J is TRBJ1-1 and V is TRBV18; a weak D match, TRBD1 (5 bases). In germline, CDR1 is KGHSH, CDR2 LQKENI. V was shortened by 1 base and J by 3 bases, with 9 bases between the two germline ends. The CDR3 is 14 residues long. CDR3 sequence reads: CASSPLQGDTEAFF. CDR3 coding DNA: TGTGCCAGCTCACCACTTCAGGGAGACACTGAAGCTTTCTTT. Full variable domain (remainder filled in from reference TRBV18 and TRBJ1-1): NAGVMQNPRHLVRRRGQEARLRCSPMKGHSHVYWYRQLPEEGLKFMVYLQKENIIDESGMPKERFSAEFPKEGPSILRIQQVVRGDSAAYFCASSPLQGDTEAFFGQGTRLTVV.